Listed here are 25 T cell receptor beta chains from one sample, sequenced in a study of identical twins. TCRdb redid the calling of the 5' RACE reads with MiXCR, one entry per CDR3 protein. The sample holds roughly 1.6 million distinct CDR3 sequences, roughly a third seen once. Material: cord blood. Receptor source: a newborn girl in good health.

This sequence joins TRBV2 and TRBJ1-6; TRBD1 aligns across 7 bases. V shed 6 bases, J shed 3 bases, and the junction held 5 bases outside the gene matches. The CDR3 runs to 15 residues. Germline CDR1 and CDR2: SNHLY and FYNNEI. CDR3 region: CASRGQAHYNSPLHF. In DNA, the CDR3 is TGTGCCAGCAGAGGACAGGCCCACTATAATTCACCCCTCCACTTT.

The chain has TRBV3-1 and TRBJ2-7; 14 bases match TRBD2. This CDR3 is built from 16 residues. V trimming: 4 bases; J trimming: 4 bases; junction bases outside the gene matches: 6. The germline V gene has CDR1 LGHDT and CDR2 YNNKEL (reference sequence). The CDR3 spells CASSRSTSGGAYEQYF. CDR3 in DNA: TGTGCCAGCAGCCGATCGACTAGCGGGGGGGCTTACGAGCAGTACTTC.

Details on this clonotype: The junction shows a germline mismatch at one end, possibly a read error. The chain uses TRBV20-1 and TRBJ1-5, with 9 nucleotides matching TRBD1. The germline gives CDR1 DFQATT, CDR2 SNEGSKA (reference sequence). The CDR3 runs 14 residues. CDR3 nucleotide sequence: TGCTGTGCTTTACAGGGGGCGCGTGATCAGCCCCAGCATTTT. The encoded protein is CCALQGARDQPQHF.

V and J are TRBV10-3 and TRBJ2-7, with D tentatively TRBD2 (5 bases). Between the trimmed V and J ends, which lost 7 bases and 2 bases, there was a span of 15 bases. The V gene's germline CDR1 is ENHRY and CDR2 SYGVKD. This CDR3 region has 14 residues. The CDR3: CAITSGGYPYEQYF. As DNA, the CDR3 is TGTGCCATCACCTCGGGCGGGTACCCCTACGAGCAGTACTTC.

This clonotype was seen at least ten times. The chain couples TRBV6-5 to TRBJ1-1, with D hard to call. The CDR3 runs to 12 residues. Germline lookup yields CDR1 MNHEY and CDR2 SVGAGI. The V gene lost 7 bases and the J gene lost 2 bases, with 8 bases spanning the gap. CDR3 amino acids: CASTRRNTEAFF. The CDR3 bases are TGTGCCAGCACTCGACGTAACACTGAAGCTTTCTTT.

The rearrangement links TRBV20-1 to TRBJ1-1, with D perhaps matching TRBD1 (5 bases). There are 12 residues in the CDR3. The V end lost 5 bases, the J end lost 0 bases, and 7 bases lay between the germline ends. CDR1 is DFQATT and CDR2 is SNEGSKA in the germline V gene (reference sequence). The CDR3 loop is CSAGHMNTEAFF. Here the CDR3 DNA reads TGCAGTGCTGGACACATGAACACTGAAGCTTTCTTT.

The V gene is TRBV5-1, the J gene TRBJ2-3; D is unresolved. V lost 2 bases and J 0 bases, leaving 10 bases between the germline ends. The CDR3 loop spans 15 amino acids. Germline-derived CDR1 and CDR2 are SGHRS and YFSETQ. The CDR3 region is CASSFQATSTDTQYF. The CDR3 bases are TGCGCCAGCAGCTTTCAGGCTACTAGCACAGATACGCAGTATTTT. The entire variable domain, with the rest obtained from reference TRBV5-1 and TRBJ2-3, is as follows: KAGVTQTPRYLIKTRGQQVTLSCSPISGHRSVSWYQQTPGQGLQFLFEYFSETQRNKGNFPGRFSGRQFSNSRSEMNVSTLELGDSALYLCASSFQATSTDTQYFGPGTRLTVL.

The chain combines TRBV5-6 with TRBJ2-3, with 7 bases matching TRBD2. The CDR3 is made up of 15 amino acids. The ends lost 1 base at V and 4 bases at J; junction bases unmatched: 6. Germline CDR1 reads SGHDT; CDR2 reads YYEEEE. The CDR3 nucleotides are TGTGCCAGCAGCTTGTATGGCGGGGGACCAGATACGCAGTATTTT. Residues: CASSLYGGGPDTQYF.

In DNA, the CDR3 is TGTGCCAGCAGTACCCCACAACAGCCCCAGCATTTT. Protein: CASSTPQQPQHF. The V gene is TRBV12-3 or TRBV12-4, the J gene TRBJ1-5; D not certain. V was trimmed by 5 bases and J by 7 bases, leaving 9 bases between them. The CDR3 length is 12 residues.

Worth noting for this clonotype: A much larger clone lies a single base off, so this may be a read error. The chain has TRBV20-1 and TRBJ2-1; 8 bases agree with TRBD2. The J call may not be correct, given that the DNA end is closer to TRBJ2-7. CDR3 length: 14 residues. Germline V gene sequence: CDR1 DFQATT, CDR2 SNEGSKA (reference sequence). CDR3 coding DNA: TGCAGTGCTGGTAGCGGGGCCAGCTACAATGAGCAGTACTTC. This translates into CSAGSGASYNEQYF.

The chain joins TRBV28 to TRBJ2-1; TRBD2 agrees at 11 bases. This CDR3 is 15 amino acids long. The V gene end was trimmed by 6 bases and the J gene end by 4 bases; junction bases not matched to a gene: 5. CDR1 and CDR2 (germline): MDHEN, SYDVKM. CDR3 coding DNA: TGTGCCAGCAGGTCTGGGACTAGCGGTTACAATGAGCAGTTCTTC. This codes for CASRSGTSGYNEQFF. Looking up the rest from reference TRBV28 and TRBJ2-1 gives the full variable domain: DVKVTQSSRYLVKRTGEKVFLECVQDMDHENMFWYRQDPGLGLRLIYFSYDVKMKEKGDIPEGYSVSREKKERFSLILESASTNQTSMYLCASRSGTSGYNEQFFGPGTRLTVL.

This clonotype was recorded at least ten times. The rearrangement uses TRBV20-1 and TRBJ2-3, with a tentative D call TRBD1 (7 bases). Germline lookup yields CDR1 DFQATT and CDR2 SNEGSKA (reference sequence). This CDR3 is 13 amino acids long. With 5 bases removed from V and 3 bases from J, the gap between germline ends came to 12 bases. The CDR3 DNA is TGCAGTGCTGCAGGGGGAGGAACAGATACGCAGTATTTT. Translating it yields CSAAGGGTDTQYF.

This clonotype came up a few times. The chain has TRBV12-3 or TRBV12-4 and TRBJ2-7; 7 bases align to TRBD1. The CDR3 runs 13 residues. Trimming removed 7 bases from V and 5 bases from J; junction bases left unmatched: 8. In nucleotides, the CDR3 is TGTGCCAGCACCCAGGGGGTTTCGGACGAGCAGTACTTC. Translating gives CASTQGVSDEQYF.

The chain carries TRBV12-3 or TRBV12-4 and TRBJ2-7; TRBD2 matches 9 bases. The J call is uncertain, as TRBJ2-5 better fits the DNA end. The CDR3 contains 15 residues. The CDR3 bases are TGTGCCAGCAGTTTAGGCGGGGGGGCCGGTGAGACCCAGTACTTC. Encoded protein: CASSLGGGAGETQYF.

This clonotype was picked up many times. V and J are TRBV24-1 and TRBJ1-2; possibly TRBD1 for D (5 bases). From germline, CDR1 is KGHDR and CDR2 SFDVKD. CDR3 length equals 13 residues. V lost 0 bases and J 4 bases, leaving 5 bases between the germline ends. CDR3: CATSDLGGYGYTF. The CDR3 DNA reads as TGTGCCACCAGTGATTTGGGGGGCTATGGCTACACCTTC.

CDR3 nucleotide sequence: TGCAGCGTTGAAAGGACTAGCGGGAGTAGGAATGAGCAGTTCTTC. The encoded protein is CSVERTSGSRNEQFF. This chain links TRBV29-1 with TRBJ2-1, with 13 bases that match TRBD2. V was pared by 2 bases and J by 7 bases, with 5 bases of the junction left unmatched. From germline, CDR1 is SQVTM and CDR2 ANQGSEA. The CDR3 spans 15 residues.

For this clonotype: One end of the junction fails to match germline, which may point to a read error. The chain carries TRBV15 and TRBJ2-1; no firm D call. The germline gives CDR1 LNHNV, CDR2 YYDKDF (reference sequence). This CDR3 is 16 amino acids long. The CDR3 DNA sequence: TGTGCCACCAGCGACCGGATAGCAGGCTCCTGCAATGAGCAGTTCTTC. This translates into CATSDRIAGSCNEQFF.

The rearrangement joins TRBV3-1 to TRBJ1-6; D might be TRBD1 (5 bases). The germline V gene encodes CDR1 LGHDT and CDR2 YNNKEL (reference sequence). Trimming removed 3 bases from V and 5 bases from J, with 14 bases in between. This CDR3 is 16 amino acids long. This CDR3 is CASSHTGTQHNSPLHF. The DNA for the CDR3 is TGTGCCAGCAGCCATACCGGGACCCAGCATAATTCACCCCTCCACTTT.

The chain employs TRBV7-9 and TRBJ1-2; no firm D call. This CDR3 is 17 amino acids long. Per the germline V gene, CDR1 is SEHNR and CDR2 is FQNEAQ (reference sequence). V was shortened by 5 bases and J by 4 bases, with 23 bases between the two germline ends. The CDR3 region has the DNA TGTGCCAGCAGCCTACCCCGAGGGCCAATGCTATTCTATGGCTACACCTTC. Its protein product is CASSLPRGPMLFYGYTF.

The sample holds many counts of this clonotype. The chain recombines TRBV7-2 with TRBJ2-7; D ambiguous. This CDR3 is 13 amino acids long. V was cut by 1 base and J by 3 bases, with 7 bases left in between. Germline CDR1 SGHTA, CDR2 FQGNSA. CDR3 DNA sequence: TGTGCCAGCAGCTTAGGGTCCCTCTACGAGCAGTACTTC. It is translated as CASSLGSLYEQYF.

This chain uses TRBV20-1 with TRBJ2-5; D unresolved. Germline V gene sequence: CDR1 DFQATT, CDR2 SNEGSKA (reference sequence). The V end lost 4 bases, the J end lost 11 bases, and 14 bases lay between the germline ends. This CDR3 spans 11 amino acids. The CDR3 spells CSATHGNEQYF. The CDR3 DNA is TGCAGTGCTACCCACGGAAATGAGCAGTACTTC.

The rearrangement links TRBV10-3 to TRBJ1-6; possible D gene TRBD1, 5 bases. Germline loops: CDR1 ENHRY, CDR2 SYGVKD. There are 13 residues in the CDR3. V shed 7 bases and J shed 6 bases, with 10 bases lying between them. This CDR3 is CAITGLLNSPLHF. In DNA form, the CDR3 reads TGTGCCATCACGGGACTCCTTAATTCACCCCTCCACTTT.

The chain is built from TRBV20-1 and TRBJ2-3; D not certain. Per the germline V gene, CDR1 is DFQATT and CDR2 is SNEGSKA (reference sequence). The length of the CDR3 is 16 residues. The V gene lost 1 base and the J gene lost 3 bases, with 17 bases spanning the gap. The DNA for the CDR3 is TGCAGTGCTAGAGCGTTGGGCACTACACGGACAGATACGCAGTATTTT. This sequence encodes CSARALGTTRTDTQYF.

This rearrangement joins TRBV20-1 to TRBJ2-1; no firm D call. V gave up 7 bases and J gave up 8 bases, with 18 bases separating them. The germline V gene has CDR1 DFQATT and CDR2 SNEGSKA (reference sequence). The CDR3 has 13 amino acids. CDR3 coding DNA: TGCAGTGGAGACCGAGGTCGCAATTATGAGCAGTTCTTC. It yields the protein CSGDRGRNYEQFF.

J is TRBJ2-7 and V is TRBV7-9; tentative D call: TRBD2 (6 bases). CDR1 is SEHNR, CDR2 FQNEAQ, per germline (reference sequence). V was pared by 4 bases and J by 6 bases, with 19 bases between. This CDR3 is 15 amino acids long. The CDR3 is CASSSLSGTGREQYF. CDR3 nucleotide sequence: TGTGCCAGCAGCTCCCTTTCCGGGACTGGACGCGAGCAGTACTTC.